The rows below give T cell receptor beta chains drawn from one sample of a study of read filtering for tumor transcriptome and immune sequencing. TCRdb fed the reads into MiXCR, producing one record per CDR3 protein. The sample holds about 46,000 distinct CDR3 sequences, roughly 20% seen once. Sequenced input: a population of CD138-negative cells sorted from bone marrow. The receptors come from a donor at least 40 years old with multiple myeloma. Both conserved end residues are part of each CDR3. D genes are given only for firm matches. The size of a clone is reported for some rows only, either as once, few or many, or as a class for expanded clones.

j_call clone_size v_call d_call cdr3_nt cdr3_aa
TRBJ2-7 many TRBV4-1 TRBD2 TGCGCCAGCAGCCAAGATTCGGTAGCGGGAGGCTCCTACGAGCAGTACTTC CASSQDSVAGGSYEQYF
TRBJ2-3 NA TRBV11-2 TRBD2 TGTGCCAGCAGCTTTAGCGGGAGGGCCAGAAGAACAGATACGCAGTATTTT CASSFSGRARRTDTQYF
TRBJ2-1 many TRBV2 NA TGTGCCAGCAGTGGATACAATGAGCAGTTCTTC CASSGYNEQFF
TRBJ1-2 NA TRBV2 TRBD1 TGTGCCAGCAGTTTACAGGGGGCCTCTGGCTACACCTTC CASSLQGASGYTF
TRBJ2-7 few TRBV5-1 TRBD2 TGCGCCAGCAGCTTGGTACTAGCGGGCGCTGCCTACGAGCAGTACTTC CASSLVLAGAAYEQYF
TRBJ2-1 NA TRBV28 NA TGTGCCAGCAGACTCCAGAGCTCCTACAATGAGCAGTTCTTC CASRLQSSYNEQFF
TRBJ1-1 many TRBV29-1 TRBD1 TGCAGCGTTGGCGAGACAGGGGGCAGGGTCACTGAAGCTTTCTTT CSVGETGGRVTEAFF
TRBJ1-1 many TRBV30 NA TGTGCCTGGAGTAGGACAATGAACACTGAAGCTTTCTTT CAWSRTMNTEAFF
TRBJ2-4 many TRBV11-2 NA TGTGCCAGCAGCTTAAGGGGTTTAGCCAAAAACATTCAGTACTTC CASSLRGLAKNIQYF
TRBJ2-7 many TRBV5-3 NA TGTGCCAGCAGCCGGTCGGGACTCTACGAGCAGTACTTC CASSRSGLYEQYF
TRBJ2-2 NA TRBV12-3/TRBV12-4 NA TGTGCCAGCAGACCCCTAATTAGAGGCACCGGGGAGCTGTTTTTT CASRPLIRGTGELFF
TRBJ1-1 NA TRBV27 NA TGTGCCAGCAGTTTGTCGGCCAACACTGAAGCTTTCTTT CASSLSANTEAFF
TRBJ2-1 many TRBV20-1 TRBD2 TGCAGCGTCCGGGACGGGACTAGCGGGAGCTATGAGCAGTTCTTC CSVRDGTSGSYEQFF
TRBJ1-5 medium-sized TRBV7-2 NA TGTGCCAGCAGCCATCCGCGTGAGGGTTGGGAGGTGCCCCAGCATTTT CASSHPREGWEVPQHF
TRBJ2-1 few TRBV19 TRBD2 TGTGCCAGTAGGCTGACTAGCGGGAGTTACGATGAGCAGTTCTTC CASRLTSGSYDEQFF
TRBJ2-1 NA TRBV11-2 TRBD1 TGTGCCAGCAGCTTTCGGACAGGGCCGAATGAGCAGTTCTTC CASSFRTGPNEQFF
TRBJ2-5 many TRBV15 TRBD2 TGTGCCACCATTGGTGGCGGGAGCGGTCGAGAGACCCAGTACTTC CATIGGGSGRETQYF
TRBJ1-5 NA TRBV30 TRBD1 TGTGCCTGGAGCGACAGGGAAGGTTTGCCCCAGCATTTT CAWSDREGLPQHF
TRBJ2-1 medium-sized TRBV20-1 NA TGCAGTGCTAGTCAAAGGCAAAATGAGCAGTTCTTC CSASQRQNEQFF
TRBJ2-1 many TRBV2 NA TGTGCCAGCAGCCAAGGGGGCAATGAGCAGTTCTTC CASSQGGNEQFF
TRBJ2-3 NA TRBV12-5 TRBD2 TGTGCCAGCACCGGACTAGCGGGCCCCACAGATACGCAGTATTTT CASTGLAGPTDTQYF
TRBJ2-3 many TRBV29-1 TRBD2 TGCAGCGCCGGGAAGGCGGGAGTCGGCACAGATACGCAGTATTTT CSAGKAGVGTDTQYF
TRBJ2-1 many TRBV29-1 TRBD1 TGCAGCGTGGATGGACAGGGGATTAGGAATGAGCAGTTCTTC CSVDGQGIRNEQFF
TRBJ1-1 NA TRBV7-9 NA TGTGCCAGCAGCCAGTCGTGGGGGTCCGACACTGAAGCTTTCTTT CASSQSWGSDTEAFF
TRBJ1-5 many TRBV29-1 NA TGCAGCGTTGAAGATTCGGGGGAGCCCCAGCATTTT CSVEDSGEPQHF
TRBJ2-1 NA TRBV21-1 NA TGTGCCAGCAGCCATTTCGGAACTGGACTAGCAGGGTACAATGAGCAGCTCTTC CASSHFGTGLAGYNEQLF
TRBJ2-3 many TRBV29-1 NA TGCAGCGTCCCGGCCGGTGGCGGGAAGGGAGATACGCAGTATTTT CSVPAGGGKGDTQYF
TRBJ2-1 many TRBV29-1 NA TGCAGCGTTGACCCTCCGGAACAGAGCCCCTACAATGAGCAGTTCTTC CSVDPPEQSPYNEQFF
TRBJ1-1 many TRBV27 NA TGTGCCAGCAGTGCCGCCAACATGGGTGGCACTGAAGCTTTCTTT CASSAANMGGTEAFF
TRBJ1-2 few TRBV30 NA TGTGCCTGGAGTGTAACGGGCTATGGCTACACCTTC CAWSVTGYGYTF
TRBJ2-1 NA TRBV29-1 TRBD2 TGCAGCGGCGGGACTAGCGGGAGCCGCTCCTACAATGAGCAGTTCTTC CSGGTSGSRSYNEQFF
TRBJ2-1 many TRBV2 TRBD2 TGTGCCAGCAGTCCTTTTAGCGGGAGATGGGGCAATGAGCAGTTCTTC CASSPFSGRWGNEQFF
TRBJ2-1 few TRBV20-1 TRBD2 TGCAGTGCTAGAGACCCAGCGGGAGGTTCTAGCTCCTACAATGAGCAGTTCTTC CSARDPAGGSSSYNEQFF
TRBJ2-7 NA TRBV29-1 NA TGCAGCGTTGTAGATGGTCGGGAGTCGTCCTACGAGCAGTACTTC CSVVDGRESSYEQYF
TRBJ2-7 many TRBV4-2 NA TGTGCCAGCAGCCAAGAAGGGCAGGGGAGGTACGAGCAGTACTTC CASSQEGQGRYEQYF
TRBJ2-3 many TRBV9 NA TGTGCCAGCAGCGGCGTACCGGGAGCCCGCACAGATACGCAGTATTTT CASSGVPGARTDTQYF
TRBJ2-1 NA TRBV5-1 NA TGCGCCAGCAGCTTAAACTTCGGAGCATACAATGAGCAGTTCTTC CASSLNFGAYNEQFF
TRBJ1-5 many TRBV19 NA TGTGCCAGTAGTATGAGCGGGGGCCTCGCGGGTCAGCCCCAGCATTTT CASSMSGGLAGQPQHF
TRBJ2-5 many TRBV28 TRBD2 TGTGCCAGCAGTTCAGCGGGAGGGGGGGAGACCCAGTACTTC CASSSAGGGETQYF
TRBJ2-7 many TRBV7-9 TRBD1 TGTGCCAGCAGCTCCAGACAGGGCAACCACGAGCAGTACTTC CASSSRQGNHEQYF
TRBJ2-1 many TRBV12-3/TRBV12-4 TRBD2 TGTGCCAGCAGTTTAACGGCGGGAGGGATTAATGAGCAGTTCTTC CASSLTAGGINEQFF
TRBJ2-7 few TRBV28 NA TGTGCCAGCAGTTTAATAGATGCAGGGGCCTACGAGCAGTACTTC CASSLIDAGAYEQYF
TRBJ2-1 many TRBV28 TRBD2 TGTGCCAGCAGTTTACTCAGACTAGCAACCCATGAGCAGTTCTTC CASSLLRLATHEQFF
TRBJ2-7 NA TRBV10-3 NA TGTGCCATCAGTGCAGGCGTTACCTACGAGCAGTACTTC CAISAGVTYEQYF
TRBJ2-2 NA TRBV6-5 TRBD1 TGCGCCAGCAGTTCGGGACAGGGGGCGACGAACACCGGGGAGCTGTCTTTT CASSSGQGATNTGELSF
TRBJ1-1 many TRBV29-1 NA TGCAGCGTTTCGACAGAGAACACTGAAGCTTTCTTT CSVSTENTEAFF
TRBJ2-7 many TRBV18 TRBD1 TGTGCCAGCTCACCAAGGGACAGGGTCGAGCAGTACTTC CASSPRDRVEQYF
TRBJ2-3 NA TRBV7-2 NA TGTGCCAGCAGCTCTAGAAGAGATACGCAGTATTTT CASSSRRDTQYF
TRBJ1-1 many TRBV6-1 TRBD1 TGTGCCAGCAGTTCCCGGACAGGGTTGACTGAAGCTTTCTTT CASSSRTGLTEAFF
TRBJ2-3 NA TRBV19 TRBD2 TGTGGCAGTAGTATTGGGACTAGAAGGACAGATACGCAGTATTTT CGSSIGTRRTDTQYF